This entry lists 22 T cell receptor beta chains sequenced from one sample in a study of blood T cells in healthy people across ages. Alongside a J-beta primer mix, a sample-barcoded 5' primer served in a second PCR lasting about 7 to 12 cycles. Via MiXCR, TCRdb re-called the 5' RACE reads, giving one row per CDR3 protein. The table shows 850,000 to 1,000,000 distinct CDR3 sequences, with roughly 52% occurring only once. Sequenced material: blood. The receptors originated from a young man in good health.

This clonotype was seen more than once but under ten times. The V and J genes are TRBV4-1 and TRBJ2-7, with D maybe TRBD2 (6 bases). CDR3 size: 15 residues. Germline loops: CDR1 MGHRA, CDR2 YSYEKL. Between the trimmed V and J ends, which lost 1 base and 0 bases, there was a span of 10 bases. This chain's CDR3 is CASSQGGDFSYEQYF. The CDR3 DNA reads TGCGCCAGCAGCCAAGGCGGGGATTTCTCCTACGAGCAGTACTTC.

The chain recombines TRBV20-1 with TRBJ2-4; possibly TRBD1 for D (6 bases). V lost 0 bases to trimming and J lost 3 bases, with 15 bases between them. Per germline, CDR1 DFQATT and CDR2 SNEGSKA (reference sequence). The CDR3 length is 16 residues. CDR3 nucleotides: TGCAGTGCTAGAGATTTGAAGGGGGTAGGCAAAAACATTCAGTACTTC. Protein: CSARDLKGVGKNIQYF.

V usage is TRBV11-3 and J usage is TRBJ2-7, with TRBD1 matching 8 bases. V was pared by 6 bases and J by 3 bases, with 4 bases of the junction left unmatched. Per germline, CDR1 SGHNT and CDR2 YENEEA. This CDR3 region has 13 residues. CDR3: CASRDREIYEQYF. The DNA for the CDR3 is TGTGCCAGCAGGGACAGGGAAATCTACGAGCAGTACTTC.

This clonotype showed up just a few times. The V call is TRBV4-1, the J call TRBJ1-1; 10 bases are shared with TRBD1. Germline loops: CDR1 MGHRA, CDR2 YSYEKL. This CDR3 has 18 residues. V was pared by 4 bases and J by 4 bases, with 15 bases of the junction left unmatched. As DNA, the CDR3 is TGCGCCAGCAGCCCAAGGGGAGGACAGGGGGTTCTGGGCACTGAAGCTTTCTTT. Its translation: CASSPRGGQGVLGTEAFF.

The V and J genes are TRBV4-1 and TRBJ2-5; D might be TRBD2 (5 bases). The J call is in doubt because the DNA end fits TRBJ2-7 better. CDR3 length: 15 residues. From germline, CDR1 is MGHRA and CDR2 YSYEKL. The chain's CDR3 is CASSLSEGPSYEQYF. The CDR3 DNA is TGCGCCAGCAGCCTCAGCGAGGGCCCCTCCTACGAGCAGTACTTC.

This clonotype occurred a few times. The genes are TRBV12-5 and TRBJ2-1; TRBD2 aligns across 11 bases. J gave up 7 bases and V 5 bases, and 4 bases lay outside the gene matches. Germline V gene sequence: CDR1 LGHNT, CDR2 FRNRAP. The CDR3 runs 14 residues. DNA for the CDR3: TGTGCTAGTGGTACTAGCGGGGGACGGAATGAGCAGTTCTTC. Its translation: CASGTSGGRNEQFF.

To note about this clonotype: A much larger clone lies a single base off, so this may be a read error. The chain joins TRBV18 to TRBJ2-3, with a possible D match to TRBD2 (6 bases). The CDR3 totals 14 residues. Per the germline V gene, CDR1 is KGHSH and CDR2 is LQKENI. The chain's CDR3 is CASSRGLPTDTRYF. In DNA form, the CDR3 reads TGTGCCAGCTCACGGGGACTTCCCACAGATACGCGGTATTTT.

CDR3 residues: CSVLGQNTEAFF. The CDR3 nucleotides are TGCAGCGTCCTGGGACAGAACACTGAAGCTTTCTTT. The chain links TRBV29-1 to TRBJ1-1; D is possibly TRBD1 (6 bases). The CDR3 is 12 residues long. Germline V gene lookup returns CDR1 SQVTM and CDR2 ANQGSEA. Deletions cut 6 bases from V and 1 base from J, with 9 bases between.

This clonotype was counted at least ten times. The rearrangement joins TRBV3-1 to TRBJ2-1; D is uncertain. CDR1 is LGHDT and CDR2 is YNNKEL in the germline V gene (reference sequence). This CDR3 contains 13 residues. V was shortened by 0 bases and J by 5 bases, with 5 bases between the two germline ends. The CDR3 here is CASSQDNHNEQFF. In DNA, the CDR3 is TGTGCCAGCAGCCAAGACAACCACAATGAGCAGTTCTTC.

This clonotype showed up just a few times. The chain uses TRBV29-1 and TRBJ2-4; D is perhaps TRBD1 (6 bases). The V and J ends lost 4 bases and 7 bases respectively, with 11 bases between them. The CDR3 covers 12 residues. The germline V gene has CDR1 SQVTM and CDR2 ANQGSEA. CDR3 sequence reads: CSVAGDGNIQYF. DNA for the CDR3: TGCAGCGTTGCAGGGGATGGGAACATTCAGTACTTC.

The chain joins TRBV5-1 to TRBJ2-2, with 10 bases fitting TRBD1. The J segment lost 2 bases and the V segment lost 3 bases, leaving 7 bases of the junction unmatched. The CDR3 covers 17 residues. The germline V gene encodes CDR1 SGHRS and CDR2 YFSETQ. CDR3 region: CASSSVGTGVNTGELFF. Written as DNA, the CDR3 is TGCGCCAGCAGCTCTGTAGGGACAGGGGTTAACACCGGGGAGCTGTTTTTT.

The chain recombines TRBV7-9 with TRBJ2-6; D remains unclear. The CDR3 consists of 15 residues. Germline V gene data show CDR1 as SEHNR and CDR2 as FQNEAQ (reference sequence). Trimming stripped 5 bases from V and 0 bases from J, with 8 bases between. Here the CDR3 DNA reads TGTGCCAGCAGCCCCGTTAACTCTGGGGCCAACGTCCTGACTTTC. This codes for CASSPVNSGANVLTF.

The chain has TRBV7-2 and TRBJ2-7, with TRBD1 as a possible D gene (6 bases). The V gene's germline CDR1 is SGHTA and CDR2 FQGNSA. The germline V and J ends were trimmed by 4 bases and 1 base, with 14 bases remaining between them. CDR3 length: 15 amino acids. CDR3 in DNA: TGTGCCAGCAGCTATTACAGGGTGAGGTCCTACGAGCAGTACTTC. Encoded protein: CASSYYRVRSYEQYF.

The chain uses TRBV14 and TRBJ2-4, with a possible D match to TRBD2 (5 bases). Germline V gene sequence: CDR1 SGHDN, CDR2 FVKESK. Trimming pared 6 bases from V and 10 bases from J, leaving 16 bases between. The CDR3 extends over 13 amino acids. Here the CDR3 reads CASSNNGGGIQYF. In DNA form, the CDR3 reads TGTGCCAGCAGTAACAATGGAGGCGGGATTCAGTACTTC.

The chain is built from TRBV20-1 and TRBJ2-4, with 11 bases matching TRBD2. The DNA matches TRBJ2-7 better at its end, which makes the J call doubtful. The CDR3 covers 16 residues. Germline loops: CDR1 DFQATT, CDR2 SNEGSKA (reference sequence). CDR3 sequence: CSARMSSGGSRNEQYF. The CDR3 region has the DNA TGCAGTGCTAGAATGTCTAGCGGGGGGTCTCGAAACGAGCAGTACTTC.

Turning to this clonotype: It may be a read error: a sequence one base away is much more abundant. The chain has TRBV4-3 and TRBJ2-3, with 8 bases aligning to TRBD1. This CDR3 spans 13 amino acids. CDR1 is LGHNA and CDR2 is YSLEER in the germline V gene. The V segment lost 4 bases and the J segment 5 bases; nucleotides outside the gene matches: 2. The CDR3 sequence: CASSRDRRDTQYF. The CDR3 DNA sequence: TGCGCCAGCAGCCGGGACAGGAGAGATACGCAGTATTTT.

The chain links TRBV6-6 to TRBJ1-5; no reliable D call. The CDR3 sequence is 15 residues long. V was trimmed by 2 bases and J by 2 bases, leaving 10 bases between them. CDR1 and CDR2 (germline): MNHNY, SVGAGI (reference sequence). CDR3 sequence (DNA): TGTGCCAGCAGTTACCCGGGAGCCCGCAATCAGCCCCAGCATTTT. Its translation: CASSYPGARNQPQHF.

This clonotype was seen repeatedly, ten times or more. The chain joins TRBV4-2 to TRBJ1-4; a weak D match, TRBD1 (6 bases). Trimming removed 3 bases from V and 0 bases from J, with 11 bases in between. Germline V gene sequence: CDR1 LGHNA, CDR2 YNFKEQ. CDR3 length: 16 amino acids. CDR3 in DNA: TGTGCCAGCAGCCATCTACAGGGATCAACTAATGAAAAACTGTTTTTT. This encodes CASSHLQGSTNEKLFF.

V is TRBV20-1 and J is TRBJ1-4, with D unresolved. V lost 8 bases and J lost 0, with 13 bases in between. The CDR3 extends over 14 amino acids. From germline, CDR1 is DFQATT and CDR2 SNEGSKA (reference sequence). The CDR3 DNA follows: TGCAGTCCTCGCAAGGCGGCAACTAATGAAAAACTGTTTTTT. Encoded protein: CSPRKAATNEKLFF.

This clonotype turned up a few times. The chain uses TRBV7-2 and TRBJ1-2; no clear D. This CDR3 spans 16 amino acids. The V end was cut by 1 base, the J end by 4 bases, with 16 bases between. CDR1 is SGHTA, CDR2 FQGNSA, per germline. The CDR3 bases are TGTGCCAGCAGCTTAGGTCCAGGATCGGACGGCTATGGCTACACCTTC. Its translation is CASSLGPGSDGYGYTF.

The chain has TRBV7-2 and TRBJ1-2; 8 nucleotides line up with TRBD1. The V segment lost 5 bases and the J segment 5 bases; nucleotides outside the gene matches: 10. Germline lookup yields CDR1 SGHTA and CDR2 FQGNSA. The CDR3 has 15 residues. The CDR3 DNA is TGTGCCAGCAGCACAGGGACAGGAGGAACTTATGGCTACACCTTC. Translating it yields CASSTGTGGTYGYTF. Combining the CDR3 with reference TRBV7-2 and TRBJ1-2 gives the whole variable domain GAGVSQSPSNKVTEKGKDVELRCDPISGHTALYWYRQSLGQGLEFLIYFQGNSAPDKSGLPSDRFSAERTGGSVSTLTIQRTQQEDSAVYLCASSTGTGGTYGYTFGSGTRLTVV.

The sample holds a few counts of this clonotype. The chain employs TRBV7-2 and TRBJ2-7; D call uncertain. The germline V gene has CDR1 SGHTA and CDR2 FQGNSA. The CDR3 runs to 13 residues. V dropped 2 bases and J dropped 6 bases, with 11 bases sitting between them. This CDR3 is CASSLFPLSEQYF. DNA of the CDR3: TGTGCCAGCAGCTTATTCCCTCTCTCCGAGCAGTACTTC.